This T cell receptor (beta chain) stems from a study of blood T cell repertoires in COVID-19 (TCRdb year 2020). Concerning the study at large: Collaborator samples came from the United States, Italy and Spain and covered acute and convalescent phases of COVID-19. The material from the prospective study consisted of cDNA or gDNA derived from T cells, B-cell-depleted T cells, or PBMCs. Deeply sampled blood TCRbeta repertoires from subjects exposed to, actively infected with, or recovered from COVID-19 were included in the dataset. The repertoires were made available in a free public database intended to serve as a resource for research on the immune response to SARS-CoV-2. The samples were drawn from two sources: the first 160 participants of the ongoing ImmuneRACE study, and about 1,300 subjects contributed by 6 global collaborators. Sample metadata almost always included a de-identified subject ID, COVID-19 status, age in years and sex. Where HLA class I and class II types were available, the types were taken from metadata supplied by the sample provider, not from assay-based typing.

Paper-wide results and their limitations: The amount of clinical and demographic metadata varied by source and participant and was provided uncurated.

As to this clone: There is no known antigen for this receptor. No base-level quality is on record; no much larger clone is a single base apart.

Trimming takes 3 bases off V and 4 bases off J; junction bases not matched to a gene: 6. The CDR3 goes from the cysteine to the phenylalanine over 15 residues. Left in the record is the CDR3 DNA by itself, 45 bases read in frame from the first base. The germline V gene (reference sequence) supplies CDR1 LNHNV and CDR2 YYDKDF. The immunoSEQ Assay, a bias-controlled multiplex PCR, was used to amplify TCRbeta CDR3 regions from genomic DNA. In the source study's methods: Within the assay, amplification of reference gene primers was used to estimate how many nucleated cells each sample contained. Sequence reads were collapsed and filtered to measure the absolute abundance of every unique TCRbeta CDR3 rearrangement. For each sample, productive Simpson clonality was calculated by taking the square root of Simpson's diversity index across productive rearrangements. Sourced from immuneACCESS, this table was stored by TCRdb with only in-frame sequences that have V and J called. A share of the clones is absent; for the studies checked, an unresolved V gene accounts for under half, and the remainder has no known explanation. That table gives V, J and clone size, and the DNA gave D and trimming. The sample contains 50,000 to 75,000 clones, 60% to 80% of them found a single time. The biggest ten clones account for about a fifth of the sample.

Whole blood was collected in K2EDTA tubes by collaborating institutions according to the institutions' own protocols. For TCRbeta analysis, collaborators shipped samples as frozen whole blood, isolated PBMCs, or DNA extracted from either of those sample types. The sequence links TRBV15 to TRBJ2-5; TRBD2 aligns with 9 central bases. The TCR sequence derives from an elderly man with active or convalescent COVID-19. The sequenced material came from peripheral blood. The sequence in DNA is TGTGCCACCAGCAGGGCTCGTAGCGGGAGAGAGACCCAGTACTTC. This encodes CATSRARSGRETQYF.